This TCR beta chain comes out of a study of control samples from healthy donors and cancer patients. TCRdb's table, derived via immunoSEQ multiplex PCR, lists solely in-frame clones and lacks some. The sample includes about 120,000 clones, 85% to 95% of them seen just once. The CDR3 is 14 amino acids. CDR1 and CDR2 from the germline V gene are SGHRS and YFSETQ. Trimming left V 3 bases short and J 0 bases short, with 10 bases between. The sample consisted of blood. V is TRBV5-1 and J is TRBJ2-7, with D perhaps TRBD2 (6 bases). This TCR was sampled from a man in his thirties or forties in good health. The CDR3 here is CASSSSGDSYEQYF. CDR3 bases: TGCGCCAGCAGCTCGTCGGGGGACTCCTACGAGCAGTACTTC.